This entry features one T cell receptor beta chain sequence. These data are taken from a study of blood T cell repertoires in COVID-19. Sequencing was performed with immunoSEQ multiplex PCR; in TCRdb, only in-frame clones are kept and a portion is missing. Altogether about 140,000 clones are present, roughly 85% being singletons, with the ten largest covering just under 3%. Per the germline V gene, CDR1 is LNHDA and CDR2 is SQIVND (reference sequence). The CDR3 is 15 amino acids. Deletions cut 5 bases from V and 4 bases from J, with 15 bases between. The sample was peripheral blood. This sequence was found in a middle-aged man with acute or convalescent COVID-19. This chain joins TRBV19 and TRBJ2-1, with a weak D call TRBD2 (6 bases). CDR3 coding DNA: TGTGCCAGTAGTCTTGAGGCCCGGGGGTACAATGAGCAGTTCTTC. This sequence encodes CASSLEARGYNEQFF.